This T cell receptor beta chain was identified during a study of blood T cell repertoires in COVID-19. Original data processing: Cell counts per sample came from amplifying reference gene primers. Repertoires were generated with immunoSEQ multiplex PCR, while TCRdb's copy carries only in-frame clones and drops some. That table supplies the V and J calls and clone size; D and trimming were determined from the DNA. The sample includes tens of thousands of clones, just over 90% of them seen just once. V lost 4 bases to trimming and J lost 5 bases; unmatched junction nucleotides: 7. CDR3 length: 13 amino acids. The germline V gene encodes CDR1 SQVTM and CDR2 ANQGSEA.

This receptor was identified in a woman between 50 and 59 years old in a cohort sampled during active COVID-19. V gene TRBV29-1 combines with J gene TRBJ2-5, with 7 nucleotides matching TRBD2. The sequenced sample consisted of peripheral blood. CDR3 protein: CSVGGAGAETQYF. The CDR3 bases are TGCAGCGTTGGCGGGGCGGGAGCCGAGACCCAGTACTTC.